Shown below are 21 T cell receptor beta chains from a single sample sequenced in a study of blood T cell repertoires in COVID-19. Data came from immunoSEQ multiplex PCR; TCRdb stores just in-frame clones and leaves some out. The data show under 350,000 clones, approximately 86% seen once. Sequenced: PBMCs or T cells enriched from blood (not recorded which). All receptors come from a woman aged 40 to 55 with acute COVID-19.

This chain links TRBV6-6 with TRBJ1-5; D may be TRBD1 (6 bases). The CDR3 sequence is 14 residues long. V was cut by 6 bases and J by 7 bases, with 16 bases left in between. Germline V CDR1 and CDR2: MNHNY, SVGAGI (reference sequence). CDR3 sequence (DNA): TGTGCCAGCAGACCTACAGGGCCAGGACAGCCCCAGCATTTT. It specifies CASRPTGPGQPQHF.

The V and J genes are TRBV6-5 and TRBJ2-7; TRBD2 matches at 11 bases. With 6 bases clipped from V and 6 bases from J, the junction kept 4 bases outside the gene matches. Germline lookup yields CDR1 MNHEY and CDR2 SVGAGI. There are 13 residues in the CDR3. CDR3 nucleotide sequence: TGTGCCAGCAGGACTAGCGGGATGGGCGAGCAGTACTTC. It specifies CASRTSGMGEQYF.

The chain links TRBV5-1 to TRBJ2-3; 11 nucleotides line up with TRBD2. This CDR3 contains 17 residues. Germline V gene lookup returns CDR1 SGHRS and CDR2 YFSETQ. V lost 1 base to trimming and J lost 2 bases; unmatched junction nucleotides: 6. Here the CDR3 reads CASSLTSGGAITDTQYF. The CDR3 nucleotides are TGCGCCAGCAGCTTGACTAGCGGGGGAGCTATCACAGATACGCAGTATTTT.

The chain joins TRBV7-8 to TRBJ1-1; 9 bases line up with TRBD1. Germline CDR1 reads SGHVS; CDR2 reads FQNEAQ. CDR3 length: 14 amino acids. V lost 0 bases and J lost 10; bases outside the gene matches: 6. Written as DNA, the CDR3 is TGTGCCAGCAGCTTAGCGGGACAGGGCTGGGGAGCTTTCTTT. This encodes CASSLAGQGWGAFF.

Only a few counts were recorded for this clone. The chain joins TRBV5-6 to TRBJ2-7; D uncertain. The ends were cut back, 4 bases at V and 5 bases at J, with 16 bases in the middle. Germline loops: CDR1 SGHDT, CDR2 YYEEEE. This CDR3 comprises 14 residues. Here the CDR3 reads CASSLTGPANEQYF. As DNA, the CDR3 is TGTGCCAGCAGCCTGACGGGTCCCGCAAACGAGCAGTACTTC.

V gene TRBV25-1 combines with J gene TRBJ2-1; D is undetermined. The CDR3 is 15 amino acids. The V end lost 3 bases, the J end lost 1 base, and 10 bases lay between the germline ends. CDR1 is MGHDK and CDR2 is SYGVNS in the germline V gene. The CDR3 DNA reads TGTGCCAGCAGTGACCCGGGTGGTTCCTACAATGAGCAGTTCTTC. This codes for CASSDPGGSYNEQFF.

The chain carries TRBV10-1 and TRBJ2-3; TRBD1 aligns across 7 bases. Germline CDR1 and CDR2: WNHNN and SYGVQD (reference sequence). The CDR3 contains 16 residues. V trimming: 6 bases; J trimming: 2 bases; junction bases outside the gene matches: 11. CDR3 sequence: CASRGPGGFTTDTQYF. The DNA of the CDR3 is TGCGCCAGCAGAGGGCCAGGGGGATTTACCACAGATACGCAGTATTTT.

The chain is built from TRBV6-2 or TRBV6-3 and TRBJ2-7, with TRBD1 matching over 7 bases. This CDR3 spans 14 amino acids. CDR1 and CDR2 from the germline V gene are MNHEY and SVGEGT. V was clipped by 6 bases and J by 3 bases; unmatched bases: 8. CDR3 DNA sequence: TGTGCCAGCAGCCTGGGACAGTTAATCTACGAGCAGTACTTC. Its translation: CASSLGQLIYEQYF.

The rearrangement links TRBV7-6 to TRBJ2-2, with 9 positions matching TRBD2. Per germline, CDR1 SGHVS and CDR2 FNYEAQ. V was pared by 2 bases and J by 5 bases, with 9 bases of the junction left unmatched. This CDR3 contains 17 residues. The CDR3 sequence is CASSLSAGGVKTGELFF. As DNA, the CDR3 is TGTGCCAGCAGCTTATCGGCGGGGGGGGTTAAGACCGGGGAGCTGTTTTTT.

The V call is TRBV9, the J call TRBJ2-5, with TRBD2 identical over 8 bases. V trimming: 5 bases; J trimming: 5 bases; junction bases outside the gene matches: 11. The germline CDR1 and CDR2 sequences are SGDLS and YYNGEE. This CDR3 has 15 residues. CDR3 amino acids: CASSNEREQGETQYF. Written as DNA, the CDR3 is TGTGCCAGCAGTAATGAGCGGGAGCAAGGGGAGACCCAGTACTTC. The variable domain in full, with the rest retrieved from reference TRBV9 and TRBJ2-5, is DSGVTQTPKHLITATGQRVTLRCSPRSGDLSVYWYQQSLDQGLQFLIQYYNGEERAKGNILERFSAQQFPDLHSELNLSSLELGDSALYFCASSNEREQGETQYFGPGTRLLVL.

A single count supports this clone. The chain employs TRBV4-3 and TRBJ2-1; 7 bases are shared with TRBD2. Germline CDR1 is LGHNA and CDR2 is YSLEER. The V and J ends lost 0 bases and 10 bases, in that order; junction bases with no gene match: 18. There are 18 residues in the CDR3. CDR3 coding DNA: TGCGCCAGCAGCCAAGATCCTGTAGCGGGTGGGGACGAAGGGGAGCAGTTCTTC. As protein: CASSQDPVAGGDEGEQFF.

In DNA form, the CDR3 reads TGTGCCAGCAGCTTTGCAGGGACATATGGCTACACCTTC. Encoded protein: CASSFAGTYGYTF. V usage is TRBV7-2 and J usage is TRBJ1-2, with a weak D call TRBD1 (6 bases). V was cut by 3 bases and J by 5 bases, with 10 bases left in between. CDR3 length: 13 amino acids. Germline V gene sequence: CDR1 SGHTA, CDR2 FQGNSA.

V is TRBV2 and J is TRBJ1-2; 10 bases map to TRBD1. Trimming at V came to 8 bases and at J to 8 bases, leaving 8 bases not matched to a gene. The CDR3 sequence is 13 residues long. Germline lookup yields CDR1 SNHLY and CDR2 FYNNEI. DNA for the CDR3: TGTGCCAGCGAGGACAGGGGGAGTAGGGGCTACACCTTC. Its translation: CASEDRGSRGYTF.

This rearrangement joins TRBV15 to TRBJ2-5, with 10 bases that match TRBD1. Per the germline V gene, CDR1 is LNHNV and CDR2 is YYDKDF (reference sequence). Trimming removed 4 bases from V and 2 bases from J; junction bases left unmatched: 1. This CDR3 region has 14 residues. CDR3 DNA: TGTGCCACCAGCACGGGACAGGGGCAAGAGACCCAGTACTTC. Protein: CATSTGQGQETQYF.

The chain's CDR3 is CASNPGGQGAGGYTF. In nucleotides, the CDR3 is TGTGCCAGCAACCCGGGTGGACAGGGGGCGGGAGGCTACACCTTC. The chain joins TRBV7-6 to TRBJ1-2; 11 bases align to TRBD1. The CDR3 covers 15 residues. Trimming cost V 7 bases and J 8 bases; bases outside gene matches: 12. Germline V gene data show CDR1 as SGHVS and CDR2 as FNYEAQ. Looking up the rest from reference TRBV7-6 and TRBJ1-2 gives the full variable domain: GAGVSQSPRYKVTKRGQDVALRCDPISGHVSLYWYRQALGQGPEFLTYFNYEAQQDKSGLPNDRFSAERPEGSISTLTIQRTEQRDSAMYRCASNPGGQGAGGYTFGSGTRLTVV.

The V gene is TRBV29-1, the J gene TRBJ2-3, with 7 bases aligning to TRBD1. Looked up from germline, CDR1 is SQVTM and CDR2 is ANQGSEA. The CDR3 has 12 residues. V gave up 8 bases and J gave up 1 base; unmatched junction bases: 3. The CDR3 loop reads CSLDRGTDTQYF. CDR3 nucleotide sequence: TGCAGCTTAGACAGGGGCACAGATACGCAGTATTTT.

The chain combines TRBV10-3 with TRBJ1-5; a weak D match, TRBD1 (5 bases). Trimming took off 4 bases at V and 7 bases at J, with 11 bases between the two ends. Per germline, CDR1 ENHRY and CDR2 SYGVKD. CDR3 length: 13 amino acids. CDR3 amino acids: CAISGTGEQPQHF. CDR3 DNA sequence: TGTGCCATCAGTGGGACGGGGGAGCAGCCCCAGCATTTT.

The chain combines TRBV18 with TRBJ1-1; D gene uncertain. Trimming shortened V by 3 bases and J by 0 bases, and 8 bases separated the two germline ends. Germline assignment: CDR1 KGHSH and CDR2 LQKENI. The CDR3 runs 14 residues. In DNA, the CDR3 is TGTGCCAGCTCACCCGAGCCCATGAACACTGAAGCTTTCTTT. This sequence encodes CASSPEPMNTEAFF.

V gene TRBV3-1 (or the pseudogene TRBV3-2) combines with J gene TRBJ1-5; D might be TRBD1 (5 bases). Trimming removed 1 base at V and 3 bases at J, with 7 bases between. This CDR3 has 14 residues. From germline, CDR1 is LGHDT and CDR2 YNNKEL (reference sequence). The chain's CDR3 is CASSQAGFNQPQHF. The CDR3 DNA follows: TGTGCCAGCAGCCAAGCAGGGTTCAATCAGCCCCAGCATTTT.

Regarding this clone: A much larger clone differs from this one at a single base, so this may be a read error. This chain uses TRBV3-1 (or the pseudogene TRBV3-2) with TRBJ1-2; TRBD1 matches 10 bases. Per the germline V gene, CDR1 is LGHDT and CDR2 is YNNKEL (reference sequence). With V trimmed by 4 bases and J by 4 bases, 0 bases remained unmatched. The CDR3 has 13 amino acids. Written as DNA, the CDR3 is TGTGCCAGCAGCCGGACAGGGGGCTATGGCTACACCTTC. Protein product: CASSRTGGYGYTF.

Worth noting for this clone: This sample includes further DNA sequences coding for the same CDR3. The chain couples TRBV24-1 to TRBJ2-3; no definite D call. Germline CDR1 KGHDR, CDR2 SFDVKD. This CDR3 has 12 amino acids. The V gene lost 3 bases and the J gene lost 5 bases, with 5 bases spanning the gap. The CDR3 coding sequence is TGTGCCACCAGTGATCCGGGAGATACGCAGTATTTT. Translated: CATSDPGDTQYF.